This T cell receptor beta chain originates from a study of blood T cell repertoires in COVID-19. Sequencing used immunoSEQ multiplex PCR; TCRdb keeps in-frame clones, though not all of them. This sample has roughly 150,000 clones, with 65% to 85% found just once. There are 13 residues in the CDR3. The germline V gene has CDR1 SNHLY and CDR2 FYNNEI. V lost 6 bases to trimming and J lost 6 bases, with 14 bases between them. The clonotype comes from a man aged 35-49 years who had recovered from COVID-19. Material: PBMCs or T cells enriched from blood (not recorded which). V usage is TRBV2 and J usage is TRBJ1-1, with TRBD1 as a possible D gene (5 bases). Here the CDR3 DNA reads TGTGCCAGCAGAACCGGGGGGGAGGCTGAAGCTTTCTTT. Translated: CASRTGGEAEAFF.